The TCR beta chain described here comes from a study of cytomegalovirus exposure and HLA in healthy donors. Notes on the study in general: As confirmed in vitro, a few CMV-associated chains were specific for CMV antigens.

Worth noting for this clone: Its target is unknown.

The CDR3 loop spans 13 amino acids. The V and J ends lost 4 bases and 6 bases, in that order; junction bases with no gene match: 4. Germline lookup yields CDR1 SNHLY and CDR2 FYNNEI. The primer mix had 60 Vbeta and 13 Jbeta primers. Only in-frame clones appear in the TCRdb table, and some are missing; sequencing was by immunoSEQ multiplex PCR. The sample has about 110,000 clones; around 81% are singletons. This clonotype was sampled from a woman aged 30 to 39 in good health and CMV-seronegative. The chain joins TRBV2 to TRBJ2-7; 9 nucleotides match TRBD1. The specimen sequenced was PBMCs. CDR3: CASSGDREGEQYF. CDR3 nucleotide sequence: TGTGCCAGCAGTGGGGACAGGGAGGGCGAGCAGTACTTC.